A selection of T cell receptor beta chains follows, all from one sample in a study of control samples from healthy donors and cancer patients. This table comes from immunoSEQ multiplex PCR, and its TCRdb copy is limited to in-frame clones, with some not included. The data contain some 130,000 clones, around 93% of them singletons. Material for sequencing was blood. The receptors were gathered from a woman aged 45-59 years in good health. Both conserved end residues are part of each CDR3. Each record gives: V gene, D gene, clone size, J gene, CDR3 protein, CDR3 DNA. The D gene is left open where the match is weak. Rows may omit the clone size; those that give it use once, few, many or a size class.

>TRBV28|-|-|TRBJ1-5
CASSPPKGNSQPQHF
TGTGCCAGCAGCCCCCCCAAAGGGAACAGTCAGCCCCAGCATTTT
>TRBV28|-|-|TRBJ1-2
CASSSVMGDYGYTF
TGTGCCAGCAGTTCAGTCATGGGGGACTATGGCTACACCTTC
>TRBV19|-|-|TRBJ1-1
CASASRVGTEAFF
TGTGCCAGCGCCAGCAGGGTGGGCACTGAAGCTTTCTTT
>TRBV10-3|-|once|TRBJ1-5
CAITGGNNQPQHF
TGTGCCATCACAGGAGGGAACAATCAGCCCCAGCATTTT
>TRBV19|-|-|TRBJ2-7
CASSTRAPLPYEQYF
TGTGCCAGTAGTACCCGAGCGCCATTACCCTACGAGCAGTACTTC
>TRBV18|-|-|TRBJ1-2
CASSPREDYGYTF
TGTGCCAGCTCACCAAGGGAGGACTATGGCTACACCTTC
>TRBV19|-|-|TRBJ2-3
CASSIPYTYTQYF
TGTGCCAGTAGTATCCCATACACATATACGCAGTATTTT
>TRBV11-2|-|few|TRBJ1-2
CASSRSLGQINYGYTF
TGTGCCAGCAGCAGATCGTTGGGGCAGATTAACTATGGCTACACCTTC
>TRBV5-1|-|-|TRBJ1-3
CASSEGVGLSGNTIYF
TGCGCCAGCAGCGAGGGCGTGGGGTTAAGTGGAAACACCATATATTTT
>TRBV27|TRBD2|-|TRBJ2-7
CASSPGLAGAYEQYF
TGTGCCAGCAGTCCAGGACTAGCGGGGGCCTACGAGCAGTACTTC
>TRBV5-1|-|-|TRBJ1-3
CASSPGVLGSGNTIYF
TGCGCCAGCAGCCCCGGGGTCTTGGGGTCTGGAAACACCATATATTTT
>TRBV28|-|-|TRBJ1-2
CASSTRQDYGYTF
TGTGCCAGCAGTACAAGACAGGACTATGGCTACACCTTC
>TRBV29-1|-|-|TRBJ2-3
CSVDGGGNTQYF
TGCAGCGTTGATGGGGGCGGGAACACGCAGTATTTT
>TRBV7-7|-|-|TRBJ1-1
CASSSKPQGLTEAFF
TGTGCTAGCAGCTCAAAACCACAGGGTTTGACTGAAGCTTTCTTT
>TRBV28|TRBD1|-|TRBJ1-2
CASNTGGRYGYTF
TGTGCCAGCAATACAGGGGGTCGGTATGGCTACACCTTC
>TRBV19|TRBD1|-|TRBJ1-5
CASSWGQGLGNQPQHF
TGTGCCAGTAGTTGGGGACAGGGTTTGGGCAATCAGCCCCAGCATTTT
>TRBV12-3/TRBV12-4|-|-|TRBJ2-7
CASSFLRYEQYF
TGTGCCAGCAGTTTTTTAAGATACGAGCAGTACTTC
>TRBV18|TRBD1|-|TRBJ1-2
CASSPGQGFGYTF
TGTGCCAGCTCACCAGGACAGGGGTTTGGCTACACCTTC
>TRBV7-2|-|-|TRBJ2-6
CASSLVRQTGANVLTF
TGTGCCAGCAGCTTAGTGCGACAGACAGGGGCCAACGTCCTGACTTTC
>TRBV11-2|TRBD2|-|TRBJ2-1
CASSPRLAGGSEQFF
TGTGCCAGCAGCCCGCGACTAGCGGGAGGGAGTGAGCAGTTCTTC
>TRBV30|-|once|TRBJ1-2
CARRAVGYTF
TGTGCCCGAAGGGCAGTGGGCTACACCTTC
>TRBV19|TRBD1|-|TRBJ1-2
CASRGGQSYGYTF
TGTGCCAGTAGGGGGGGACAGAGCTATGGCTACACCTTC
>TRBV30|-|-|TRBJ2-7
CAWSVGMGYEQYF
TGTGCCTGGAGTGTAGGAATGGGGTACGAGCAGTACTTC
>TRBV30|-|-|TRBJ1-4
CAWSVRRKENGREDEKLFF
TGTGCCTGGAGTGTTCGCAGGAAGGAGAATGGGAGAGAAGATGAAAAACTGTTTTTT
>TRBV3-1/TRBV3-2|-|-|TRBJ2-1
CASSPWSGYNEQFF
TGTGCCAGCAGCCCCTGGAGTGGATACAATGAGCAGTTCTTC
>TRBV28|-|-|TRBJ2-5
CASTNGGLVFETQYF
TGTGCCAGCACAAATGGGGGGTTGGTTTTCGAGACCCAGTACTTC
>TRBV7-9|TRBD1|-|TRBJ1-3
CASSLGTGIGNTIYF
TGTGCCAGCAGCTTGGGGACAGGGATTGGAAACACCATATATTTT
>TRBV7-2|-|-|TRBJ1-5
CASSFHSNQPQHF
TGTGCCAGCAGCTTCCATAGCAATCAGCCCCAGCATTTT
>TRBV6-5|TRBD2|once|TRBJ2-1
CASSYSLAGSNEQFF
TGTGCCAGCAGTTACTCACTAGCGGGGAGTAATGAGCAGTTCTTC
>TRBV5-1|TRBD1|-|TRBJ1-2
CASSLGQGLLGYGYTF
TGCGCCAGCAGCCTTGGACAGGGTCTACTGGGATATGGCTACACCTTC
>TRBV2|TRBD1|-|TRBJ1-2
CASSGDSSYYGYTF
TGTGCCAGCAGTGGGGACAGCTCATACTATGGCTACACCTTC
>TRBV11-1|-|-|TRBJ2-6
CASSPLRAGANVLTF
TGTGCCAGCAGCCCCCTCAGGGCTGGGGCCAACGTCCTGACTTTC
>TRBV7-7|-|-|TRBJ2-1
CASSPSGGALGEQFF
TGTGCTAGCAGCCCCTCAGGGGGGGCATTAGGTGAGCAGTTCTTC
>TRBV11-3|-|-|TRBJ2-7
CASKTPAGNSRGTTYEQYF
TGTGCCAGCAAGACCCCAGCAGGGAATTCAAGGGGAACAACCTACGAGCAGTACTTC
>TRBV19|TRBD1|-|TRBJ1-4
CASRDRVGAATNEKLFF
TGTGCCAGTAGAGACAGGGTTGGGGCTGCAACTAATGAAAAACTGTTTTTT
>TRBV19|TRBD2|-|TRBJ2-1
CATGTSGGRSYNEQFF
TGTGCCACGGGGACTAGCGGAGGAAGATCCTACAATGAGCAGTTCTTC
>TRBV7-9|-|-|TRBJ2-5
CASSFQGSETQYF
TGTGCCAGCAGCTTCCAGGGGTCGGAGACCCAGTACTTC
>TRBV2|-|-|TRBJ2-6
CASNPGANVLTF
TGTGCCAGCAACCCTGGGGCCAACGTCCTGACTTTC
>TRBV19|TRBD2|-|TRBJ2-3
CASRSRLAGGEDTQYF
TGTGCCAGTAGATCGCGACTAGCGGGAGGAGAAGATACGCAGTATTTT
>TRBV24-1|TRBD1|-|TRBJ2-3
CATSERGGRADTQYF
TGTGCCACCAGTGAGAGAGGGGGCAGGGCAGATACGCAGTATTTT
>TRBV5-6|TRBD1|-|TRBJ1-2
CASSLPGGQGLYGYTF
TGTGCCAGCAGCTTGCCTGGGGGACAGGGTCTCTATGGCTACACCTTC
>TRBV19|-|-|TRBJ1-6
CASSFTGSSPLHF
TGTGCCAGTAGTTTTACAGGGAGTTCACCCCTCCACTTT
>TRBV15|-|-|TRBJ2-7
CATSRESGVGNREQYF
TGTGCCACCAGCAGAGAATCAGGGGTCGGCAACCGCGAGCAGTACTTC
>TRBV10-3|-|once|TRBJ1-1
CAISGGDRGLTEAFF
TGTGCCATCAGTGGCGGGGACCGCGGGCTCACTGAAGCTTTCTTT
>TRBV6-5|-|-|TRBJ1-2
CASMEEGYGYTF
TGTGCCAGCATGGAGGAAGGCTATGGCTACACCTTC
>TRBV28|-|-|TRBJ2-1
CASSLDARDEQFF
TGTGCCAGCAGTTTGGATGCTCGCGATGAGCAGTTCTTC
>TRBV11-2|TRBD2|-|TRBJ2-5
CASSFRGGREETQYF
TGTGCCAGCAGCTTCCGCGGCGGGAGAGAAGAGACCCAGTACTTC
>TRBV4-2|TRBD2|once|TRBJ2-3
CASRTLPSGGASDTQYF
TGTGCCAGCAGGACCCTCCCTAGCGGGGGGGCCTCAGATACGCAGTATTTT
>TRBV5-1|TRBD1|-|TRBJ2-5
CASSLGGTVGETQYF
TGCGCCAGCAGCTTGGGGGGGACAGTAGGGGAGACCCAGTACTTC
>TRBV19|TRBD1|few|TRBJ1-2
CASSIVNRGRRNGYTF
TGTGCCAGTAGTATAGTTAACAGGGGACGTCGAAATGGCTACACCTTC
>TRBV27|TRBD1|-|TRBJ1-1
CASSGRTGSGTEAFF
TGTGCCAGCAGTGGGAGGACAGGGTCGGGCACTGAAGCTTTCTTT
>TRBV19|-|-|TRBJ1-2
CASSREGGYGYTF
TGTGCCAGTAGCCGCGAAGGGGGCTATGGCTACACCTTC
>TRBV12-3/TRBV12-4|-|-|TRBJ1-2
CASSLGNGYTF
TGTGCCAGCAGTTTGGGGAATGGCTACACCTTC
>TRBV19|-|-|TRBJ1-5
CASSIVSGGNQPQHF
TGTGCCAGTAGTATAGTCAGCGGGGGCAATCAGCCCCAGCATTTT